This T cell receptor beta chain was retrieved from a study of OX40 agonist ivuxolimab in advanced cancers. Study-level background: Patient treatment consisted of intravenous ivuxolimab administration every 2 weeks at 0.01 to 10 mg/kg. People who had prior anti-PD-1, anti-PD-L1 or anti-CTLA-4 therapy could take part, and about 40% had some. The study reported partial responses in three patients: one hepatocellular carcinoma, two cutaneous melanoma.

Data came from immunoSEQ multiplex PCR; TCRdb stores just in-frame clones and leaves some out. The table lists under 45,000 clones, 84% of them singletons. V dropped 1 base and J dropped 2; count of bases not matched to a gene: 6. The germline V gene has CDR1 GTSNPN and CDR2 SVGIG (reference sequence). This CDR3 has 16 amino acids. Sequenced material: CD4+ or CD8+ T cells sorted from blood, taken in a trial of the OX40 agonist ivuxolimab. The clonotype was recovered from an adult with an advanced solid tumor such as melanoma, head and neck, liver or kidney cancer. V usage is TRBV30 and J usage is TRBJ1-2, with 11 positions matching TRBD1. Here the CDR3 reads CAWSADRGPVNYGYTF. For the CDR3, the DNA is TGTGCCTGGAGTGCGGACAGGGGGCCGGTGAACTATGGCTACACCTTC.